The 31 T cell receptor beta chains in this list originate from one sample, sequenced in a study of STAT5B mutations in CD4+ large granular lymphocyte leukemia. Clones were read by immunoSEQ multiplex PCR, and TCRdb kept only the in-frame ones, dropping some. Of tens of thousands of clones listed, roughly 70% are singletons. The specimen sequenced was CD4+ T cells from blood buffy coats. The source of these receptors is a human donor in good health.

This sequence joins TRBV18 and TRBJ1-6; TRBD1 might be the D (5 bases). Trimming took off 5 bases at V and 6 bases at J, with 17 bases between the two ends. The CDR3 length is 16 residues. CDR1 is KGHSH and CDR2 is LQKENI in the germline V gene. This chain's CDR3 is CASSGLGGTSNSPLHF. The DNA of the CDR3 is TGTGCCAGCTCAGGCCTCGGGGGTACGTCTAATTCACCCCTCCACTTT.

The chain joins TRBV6-5 to TRBJ1-3; D call uncertain. Trimming shortened V by 6 bases and J by 0 bases, and 6 bases separated the two germline ends. Germline V gene lookup returns CDR1 MNHEY and CDR2 SVGAGI. CDR3 length equals 13 residues. The CDR3 sequence is CASRRDSGNTIYF. In DNA, the CDR3 is TGTGCCAGCAGACGGGACTCTGGAAACACCATATATTTT.

This clone was seen a handful of times. The chain joins TRBV5-1 to TRBJ1-1; D unresolved. Trimming shortened V by 4 bases and J by 6 bases, and 16 bases separated the two germline ends. Germline values: CDR1 SGHRS, CDR2 YFSETQ. This CDR3 has 14 amino acids. The CDR3 region is CASSPNRFLPEAFF. The CDR3 DNA sequence: TGCGCCAGCAGCCCCAACCGTTTTCTCCCTGAAGCTTTCTTT.

The V call is TRBV7-7, the J call TRBJ2-7; tentatively, D is TRBD1 (7 bases). The CDR3 has 13 amino acids. Germline V gene sequence: CDR1 SSHAT, CDR2 FNYEAQ (reference sequence). The CDR3 DNA sequence: TGTGCTAGCTCGCAGGGGGGTACCTACGAGCAGTACTTC. This codes for CASSQGGTYEQYF.

This clone was detected once. Here the CDR3 DNA reads TGTGCCAGCAGCCCCGGGGAAACCAAAAACATTCAGTACTTC. It specifies CASSPGETKNIQYF. This chain links TRBV5-6 with TRBJ2-4; the D gene is possibly TRBD2 (5 bases). Trimming pared 4 bases from V and 2 bases from J, leaving 10 bases between. This CDR3 comprises 14 residues. CDR1 SGHDT and CDR2 YYEEEE come from the germline V gene.

This clone came up a few times. The rearrangement joins TRBV30 to TRBJ1-2; TRBD1 aligns across 8 bases. This CDR3 contains 14 residues. From germline, CDR1 is GTSNPN and CDR2 SVGIG (reference sequence). The junction had 8 bases not matched to a gene; V was cut back by 0 bases and J by 8 bases. CDR3 region: CAWSVLGQGGGYTF. For the CDR3, the DNA is TGTGCCTGGAGTGTACTAGGACAGGGCGGGGGCTACACCTTC.

The V gene is TRBV12-5, the J gene TRBJ2-1, with D possibly matching TRBD1 (6 bases). Trimming took 0 bases from V and 6 from J, leaving 15 bases between them. Germline assignment: CDR1 LGHNT and CDR2 FRNRAP. The CDR3 is made up of 16 amino acids. The CDR3 DNA follows: TGTGCTAGTGGTTTGGTTCATTCCTTAGGGGGCAATGAGCAGTTCTTC. This translates into CASGLVHSLGGNEQFF.

The gene calls are TRBV5-8 and TRBJ1-1; 9 bases are a match to TRBD1. V gave up 4 bases and J gave up 2 bases; unmatched junction bases: 12. CDR3 length: 17 amino acids. From germline, CDR1 is SGHTS and CDR2 YDEGEE. CDR3 nucleotide sequence: TGTGCCAGCAGCCGTCTGATTACAGGGGGCGATAACACTGAAGCTTTCTTT. Translated, it gives CASSRLITGGDNTEAFF.

The chain uses TRBV29-1 and TRBJ1-2, with D perhaps matching TRBD1 (6 bases). V shed 2 bases and J shed 4 bases, with 8 bases lying between them. The CDR3 totals 12 residues. The germline V gene encodes CDR1 SQVTM and CDR2 ANQGSEA. The CDR3 DNA is TGCAGCGTTGAAAAAGGGGGCTATGGCTACACCTTC. Translation gives CSVEKGGYGYTF.

The V gene is TRBV6-1, the J gene TRBJ2-1; tentative D call: TRBD2 (5 bases). The CDR3 consists of 13 residues. Trimming took 4 bases from V and 6 from J, leaving 10 bases between them. Germline V gives CDR1 MNHNS, CDR2 SASEGT. DNA for the CDR3: TGTGCCAGCAGTGTGAGAGGGTTCAATGAGCAGTTCTTC. It translates to CASSVRGFNEQFF.

This clone has more than one count but fewer than ten. This chain connects TRBV25-1 to TRBJ1-2, with D uncertain. The CDR3 has 15 residues. Germline lookup yields CDR1 MGHDK and CDR2 SYGVNS. V lost 4 bases to trimming and J lost 8 bases, with 20 bases between them. The CDR3 protein is CASSGLMGNSGGYTF. CDR3 sequence (DNA): TGTGCCAGCAGTGGCCTGATGGGTAATTCGGGCGGCTACACCTTC.

The rearrangement uses TRBV9 and TRBJ2-3; 11 nucleotides match TRBD2. Trimming at V came to 0 bases and at J to 14 bases, leaving 14 bases not matched to a gene. The CDR3 spans 16 residues. In germline, CDR1 is SGDLS, CDR2 YYNGEE. DNA for the CDR3: TGTGCCAGCAGCGTAGATTCTAGCGGGGGGTCCGTCGGGCTGTATTTT. Translated, it gives CASSVDSSGGSVGLYF.

The V call is TRBV30, the J call TRBJ1-6; D gene ambiguous. Germline CDR1 reads GTSNPN; CDR2 reads SVGIG (reference sequence). V lost 5 bases, J lost 10 bases, and 18 bases lay in between. The CDR3 is made up of 14 amino acids. CDR3 sequence: CAWALGQSQSPLHF. CDR3 DNA: TGTGCCTGGGCCCTAGGGCAATCTCAATCACCCCTCCACTTT.

This clone was found once. This chain uses TRBV19 with TRBJ1-1; D call uncertain. The germline V and J ends were trimmed by 2 bases and 3 bases, with 10 bases remaining between them. Germline V lookup: CDR1 LNHDA, CDR2 SQIVND (reference sequence). CDR3 size: 14 residues. Here the CDR3 reads CASSISSLDTEAFF. For the CDR3, the DNA is TGTGCCAGTAGTATAAGCAGTCTGGACACTGAAGCTTTCTTT.

The chain recombines TRBV10-3 with TRBJ2-7, with 15 bases identical to TRBD2. This CDR3 is 14 amino acids long. V lost 10 bases, J lost 5 bases, and 6 bases stayed unmatched. Germline V gene lookup returns CDR1 ENHRY and CDR2 SYGVKD. CDR3 DNA: TGTGCCAGCGGGACTAGCGGGGGGCCCAACGAGCAGTACTTC. As protein: CASGTSGGPNEQYF.

V gene TRBV23-1 combines with J gene TRBJ1-6; 8 bases align to TRBD1. TRBV23-1 is an open reading frame, and its role is uncertain. J lost 9 bases, V lost 9 bases, and 7 bases had no gene match. The CDR3 runs to 13 residues. As DNA, the CDR3 is TGCGCCAGGAGCGGGGACAGGTTTTCACCCCTCCACTTT. Protein product: CARSGDRFSPLHF.

The chain couples TRBV9 to TRBJ1-2; D is unresolved. Germline CDR1 and CDR2: SGDLS and YYNGEE. Trimming stripped 4 bases from V and 2 bases from J, with 18 bases between. CDR3 length: 16 amino acids. The CDR3 spells CASSSNRGVENYGYTF. The DNA for the CDR3 is TGTGCCAGCAGCTCCAACCGGGGTGTCGAAAACTATGGCTACACCTTC.

The J gene is TRBJ2-7, the V gene TRBV6-6; D is uncertain. CDR1 is MNHNY and CDR2 is SVGAGI in the germline V gene (reference sequence). This CDR3 has 15 amino acids. Between the trimmed V and J ends, which lost 4 bases and 0 bases, there was a span of 13 bases. Here the CDR3 reads CASSSFPSSSYEQYF. The CDR3 bases are TGTGCCAGCAGTTCCTTCCCCTCGAGCTCCTACGAGCAGTACTTC.

The chain employs TRBV5-1 and TRBJ2-1; 7 bases are a match to TRBD1. This CDR3 comprises 16 residues. V dropped 4 bases and J dropped 6; count of bases not matched to a gene: 13. The germline V gene encodes CDR1 SGHRS and CDR2 YFSETQ. The CDR3 bases are TGCGCCAGCAGCCACCGACGGGACAGTCTTGGCAATGAGCAGTTCTTC. Translated, it gives CASSHRRDSLGNEQFF.

V is TRBV7-9 and J is TRBJ2-3; D ambiguous. Germline V CDR1 and CDR2: SEHNR, FQNEAQ (reference sequence). Trimming cost V 3 bases and J 2 bases, with 6 bases left between them. The CDR3 totals 13 residues. The CDR3 nucleotides read TGTGCCAGCAGCTTGGAGTTCACAGATACGCAGTATTTT. Protein sequence: CASSLEFTDTQYF.

V and J are TRBV5-5 and TRBJ1-2, with D uncertain. With 1 base removed from V and 2 bases from J, the gap between germline ends came to 9 bases. From germline, CDR1 is SGHKS and CDR2 YYEKEE (reference sequence). This CDR3 comprises 14 residues. In DNA, the CDR3 is TGTGCCAGCAGCTTGCTCCAGGAGAACTATGGCTACACCTTC. It encodes CASSLLQENYGYTF.

The chain is built from TRBV5-6 and TRBJ2-3; D might be TRBD1 (5 bases). This CDR3 spans 13 amino acids. Trimming removed 7 bases from V and 2 bases from J, with 11 bases in between. Germline V gene sequence: CDR1 SGHDT, CDR2 YYEEEE. CDR3 sequence: CASGREFTDTQYF. Written as DNA, the CDR3 is TGTGCCAGCGGCAGGGAATTCACAGATACGCAGTATTTT.

The chain recombines TRBV7-6 with TRBJ1-1; D gene uncertain. This CDR3 comprises 13 residues. Germline V lookup: CDR1 SGHVS, CDR2 FNYEAQ. V lost 5 bases, J lost 2 bases, and 9 bases lay in between. CDR3 bases: TGTGCCAGCAGCATTGACACCAACACTGAAGCTTTCTTT. Encoded protein: CASSIDTNTEAFF.

V is TRBV27 and J is TRBJ2-5; D remains ambiguous. The CDR3 sequence is 14 residues long. Trimming shortened V by 3 bases and J by 5 bases, and 13 bases separated the two germline ends. From germline, CDR1 is MNHEY and CDR2 SMNVEV (reference sequence). The CDR3 DNA follows: TGTGCCAGCAGTTTTTCAGGTTCCCGGGAGACCCAGTACTTC. Translating it yields CASSFSGSRETQYF.

V gene TRBV19 combines with J gene TRBJ1-2, with a possible D match to TRBD1 (5 bases). The CDR3 has 13 amino acids. Trimming removed 5 bases from V and 6 bases from J, with 13 bases in between. CDR1 LNHDA and CDR2 SQIVND come from the germline V gene (reference sequence). The CDR3 is CASSPNRWDGYTF. In DNA form, the CDR3 reads TGTGCCAGTAGTCCGAACAGGTGGGATGGCTACACCTTC.

The V call is TRBV2, the J call TRBJ2-2; 8 positions match TRBD1. The CDR3 totals 16 residues. Germline V CDR1 and CDR2: SNHLY, FYNNEI. V dropped 7 bases and J dropped 2; count of bases not matched to a gene: 9. The CDR3 DNA reads as TGTGCCAGCACTGTCGACAGGGGAGCCAACACCGGGGAGCTGTTTTTT. Protein product: CASTVDRGANTGELFF.

The chain couples TRBV28 to TRBJ2-3; perhaps D is TRBD1 or TRBD2 (5 bases each). Germline V gene data show CDR1 as MDHEN and CDR2 as SYDVKM. The CDR3 length is 13 residues. V was clipped by 6 bases and J by 3 bases, with 10 bases between them. The CDR3 DNA is TGTGCCAGCAGCGGGGACGGAACAGATACGCAGTATTTT. Translated, it gives CASSGDGTDTQYF. Together with reference TRBV28 and TRBJ2-3, the CDR3 gives the full variable domain: DVKVTQSSRYLVKRTGEKVFLECVQDMDHENMFWYRQDPGLGLRLIYFSYDVKMKEKGDIPEGYSVSREKKERFSLILESASTNQTSMYLCASSGDGTDTQYFGPGTRLTVL.

The V and J genes are TRBV4-1 and TRBJ1-6; D not resolved. The CDR3 covers 14 residues. Looked up from germline, CDR1 is MGHRA and CDR2 is YSYEKL. The germline V and J ends were trimmed by 1 base and 7 bases, with 8 bases remaining between them. The CDR3 DNA reads TGCGCCAGCAGCCAAGTCGCTAGGAATTCACCCCTCCACTTT. Amino acid sequence: CASSQVARNSPLHF.

The V gene is TRBV30, the J gene TRBJ1-2; D is unclear. Germline V gives CDR1 GTSNPN, CDR2 SVGIG (reference sequence). The CDR3 is 15 residues long. V shed 1 base and J shed 7 bases, with 19 bases lying between them. The CDR3 region is CAWSAQIEGRSGYTF. The DNA of the CDR3 is TGTGCCTGGAGTGCCCAAATTGAAGGTCGTTCTGGCTACACCTTC.

This chain uses TRBV4-1 with TRBJ2-7; 8 nucleotides match TRBD1. The CDR3 covers 15 residues. With 1 base clipped from V and 3 bases from J, the junction kept 5 bases outside the gene matches. The germline gives CDR1 MGHRA, CDR2 YSYEKL. CDR3 sequence (DNA): TGCGCCAGCAGCCAAGGTCGACAGGGGATCTACGAGCAGTACTTC. It codes for CASSQGRQGIYEQYF.

The chain has TRBV9 and TRBJ2-1; D possibly uses TRBD1 or TRBD2 (5 bases each). Trimming cost V 3 bases and J 2 bases, with 21 bases left between them. The length of the CDR3 is 18 residues. Germline V lookup: CDR1 SGDLS, CDR2 YYNGEE. CDR3 bases: TGTGCCAGCAGCGCCCTCATGATGACGGTGGGGGCCTACAATGAGCAGTTCTTC. Translated, it gives CASSALMMTVGAYNEQFF.